The next 32 T cell receptor beta chains were all read from a single sample in a study of neurological immune-mediated disorders. One entry per CDR3 protein results from TCRdb running MiXCR on the 5' RACE reads. The table records approximately 23,000 distinct CDR3 sequences, less than 11% of them present only once. The sample taken for sequencing was PBMCs. These receptors were collected from a woman aged 60-75 years with HTLV-1-associated myelopathy (HAM/TSP).

This clonotype came up many times. The V call is TRBV2, the J call TRBJ1-5; tentatively, D is TRBD1 (6 bases). This CDR3 has 16 residues. Germline CDR1 is SNHLY and CDR2 is FYNNEI. With 5 bases removed from V and 1 base from J, the gap between germline ends came to 15 bases. CDR3 bases: TGTGCCAGCAGTCAACAGGGAGGTCGAAGCAATCAGCCCCAGCATTTT. This encodes CASSQQGGRSNQPQHF. Supplemented by reference TRBV2 and TRBJ1-5, the full variable domain reads EPEVTQTPSHQVTQMGQEVILRCVPISNHLYFYWYRQILGQKVEFLVSFYNNEISEKSEIFDDQFSVERPDGSNFTLKIRSTKLEDSAMYFCASSQQGGRSNQPQHFGDGTRLSIL.

This chain connects TRBV7-9 to TRBJ2-3; 13 bases agree with TRBD2. V shed 5 bases, J shed 5 bases, and the junction held 4 bases outside the gene matches. Germline-derived CDR1 and CDR2 are SEHNR and FQNEAQ (reference sequence). This CDR3 is built from 15 residues. CDR3 residues: CASSTRTSGGDTQYF. In DNA, the CDR3 is TGTGCCAGCAGCACCCGGACTAGCGGGGGAGATACGCAGTATTTT.

By proportion, this clonotype is medium-sized. The chain joins TRBV20-1 to TRBJ2-7, with 9 bases matching TRBD1. The CDR3 covers 14 residues. The trim removed 3 bases at V and 2 bases at J, leaving 5 bases unmatched. In germline, CDR1 is DFQATT, CDR2 SNEGSKA (reference sequence). The CDR3, as DNA: TGCAGTGCTAGGGGGGGGACAGGGACCTACGAGCAGTACTTC. Amino acid sequence: CSARGGTGTYEQYF.

By share of the sample, this clonotype is medium-sized. The chain is built from TRBV20-1 and TRBJ2-1, with 9 bases matching TRBD1. The CDR3 is 13 residues long. Germline-derived CDR1 and CDR2 are DFQATT and SNEGSKA (reference sequence). Trimming cost V 5 bases and J 6 bases; bases outside gene matches: 5. CDR3 sequence reads: CSAPPTGGNEQFF. The DNA for the CDR3 is TGCAGTGCTCCTCCGACAGGGGGCAATGAGCAGTTCTTC.

This clonotype was recorded at least ten times. The CDR3, as DNA: TGCGCCAGCAGCGAGGCGGGGAACTATGGCTACACCTTC. Protein: CASSEAGNYGYTF. The genes are TRBV5-1 and TRBJ1-2; D is undetermined. Trimming stripped 4 bases from V and 2 bases from J, with 9 bases between. CDR1 is SGHRS and CDR2 is YFSETQ in the germline V gene. The CDR3 has 13 amino acids. The variable domain in full, with the rest retrieved from reference TRBV5-1 and TRBJ1-2, is KAGVTQTPRYLIKTRGQQVTLSCSPISGHRSVSWYQQTPGQGLQFLFEYFSETQRNKGNFPGRFSGRQFSNSRSEMNVSTLELGDSALYLCASSEAGNYGYTFGSGTRLTVV.

The rearrangement joins TRBV5-5 to TRBJ2-5; D is unresolved. CDR3 length: 14 amino acids. Trimming removed 0 bases at V and 5 bases at J, with 11 bases between. The germline V gene has CDR1 SGHKS and CDR2 YYEKEE (reference sequence). The CDR3 reads CASSLVPGEETQYF. The CDR3 bases are TGTGCCAGCAGCTTGGTTCCAGGAGAGGAGACCCAGTACTTC. The full variable domain, with the rest looked up from reference TRBV5-5 and TRBJ2-5, is DAGVTQSPTHLIKTRGQQVTLRCSPISGHKSVSWYQQVLGQGPQFIFQYYEKEERGRGNFPDRFSARQFPNYSSELNVNALLLGDSALYLCASSLVPGEETQYFGPGTRLLVL.

The table lists this clonotype with many counts. The chain joins TRBV30 to TRBJ2-2, with a possible D match to TRBD1 (5 bases). Trimming left V 5 bases short and J 5 bases short, with 12 bases between. The CDR3 sequence is 13 residues long. Germline CDR1 reads GTSNPN; CDR2 reads SVGIG (reference sequence). The CDR3 nucleotides read TGTGCCTGGCGTTTGACAGATACCGGGGAGCTGTTTTTT. Amino acids: CAWRLTDTGELFF.

This clonotype was seen repeatedly, ten times or more. V usage is TRBV5-6 and J usage is TRBJ2-3; D may be TRBD1 or TRBD2 (6 bases each). CDR1 and CDR2 from the germline V gene are SGHDT and YYEEEE. V was cut by 0 bases and J by 7 bases, with 12 bases left in between. The CDR3 covers 14 residues. As DNA, the CDR3 is TGTGCCAGCAGCTTGGGGGGGGCAGGGAATACGCAGTATTTT. Its translation: CASSLGGAGNTQYF.

DNA of the CDR3: TGTGCCATCAGTGCTAAAGATACGCAGTATTTT. This encodes CAISAKDTQYF. This chain links TRBV10-3 with TRBJ2-3; D remains unclear. Germline CDR1 ENHRY, CDR2 SYGVKD. This CDR3 comprises 11 residues. The V end was cut by 4 bases, the J end by 5 bases, with 4 bases between.

This clonotype has more than one count but fewer than ten. The chain recombines TRBV18 with TRBJ1-5, with D perhaps matching TRBD1 (6 bases). The CDR3 runs 14 residues. Germline-derived CDR1 and CDR2 are KGHSH and LQKENI. V lost 4 bases to trimming and J lost 4 bases, with 11 bases between them. For the CDR3, the DNA is TGTGCCAGCTCACAGGGACAACCAAATCAGCCCCAGCATTTT. As protein: CASSQGQPNQPQHF.

The sample holds many counts of this clonotype. J is TRBJ1-1 and V is TRBV6-5; 9 positions match TRBD1. This CDR3 is built from 14 residues. The J segment lost 7 bases and the V segment lost 2 bases, leaving 5 bases of the junction unmatched. CDR1 and CDR2 (germline): MNHEY, SVGAGI. CDR3 loop: CASSYGTGRREAFF. The CDR3 nucleotides read TGTGCCAGCAGTTACGGGACAGGGCGTCGTGAAGCTTTCTTT.

This clonotype has at least ten counts. The CDR3 nucleotides are TGCGCCAGCAGCTTAGGTAGCGGGGGGGTCAACTCCTACGAGCAGTACTTC. Its protein is CASSLGSGGVNSYEQYF. This chain uses TRBV5-1 with TRBJ2-7; 11 bases agree with TRBD2. Germline V gene lookup returns CDR1 SGHRS and CDR2 YFSETQ. V lost 2 bases to trimming and J lost 0 bases; unmatched junction nucleotides: 7. CDR3 length: 17 amino acids. The variable domain in full, completed from reference TRBV5-1 and TRBJ2-7, reads KAGVTQTPRYLIKTRGQQVTLSCSPISGHRSVSWYQQTPGQGLQFLFEYFSETQRNKGNFPGRFSGRQFSNSRSEMNVSTLELGDSALYLCASSLGSGGVNSYEQYFGPGTRLTVT.

This clonotype was counted ten times or more. The chain uses TRBV20-1 and TRBJ1-1; 9 bases align to TRBD1. This CDR3 has 14 amino acids. J lost 5 bases, V lost 3 bases, and 7 bases had no gene match. The germline gives CDR1 DFQATT, CDR2 SNEGSKA (reference sequence). CDR3 nucleotides: TGCAGTGCTAGTGACGACAGGGGGGGAACTGAAGCTTTCTTT. Amino acids: CSASDDRGGTEAFF.

The sample holds many counts of this clonotype. The rearrangement joins TRBV5-1 to TRBJ2-7; D is undetermined. Germline V gene sequence: CDR1 SGHRS, CDR2 YFSETQ. The CDR3 sequence is 14 residues long. Trimming shortened V by 4 bases and J by 1 base, and 12 bases separated the two germline ends. The CDR3 region has the DNA TGCGCCAGCAGCGTGTCCGGGCCATCCTACGAGCAGTACTTC. Protein: CASSVSGPSYEQYF.

This clonotype was recorded at least ten times. The chain has TRBV30 and TRBJ2-3; the D gene could be TRBD1 or TRBD2 (5 bases each). Between the trimmed V and J ends, which lost 0 bases and 3 bases, there was a span of 16 bases. CDR3 size: 16 residues. The germline V gene encodes CDR1 GTSNPN and CDR2 SVGIG (reference sequence). The CDR3 bases are TGTGCCTGGAGTGTAGGTTCAGGGACGAGTACAGATACGCAGTATTTT. Protein: CAWSVGSGTSTDTQYF. Complete variable domain (other parts from reference TRBV30 and TRBJ2-3): SQTIHQWPATLVQPVGSPLSLECTVEGTSNPNLYWYRQAAGRGLQLLFYSVGIGQISSEVPQNLSASRPQDRQFILSSKKLLLSDSGFYLCAWSVGSGTSTDTQYFGPGTRLTVL.

In this sample, this clonotype turned up many times. This chain joins TRBV20-1 and TRBJ2-7; D remains ambiguous. Looked up from germline, CDR1 is DFQATT and CDR2 is SNEGSKA (reference sequence). Trimming removed 3 bases at V and 0 bases at J, with 18 bases between. This CDR3 contains 16 residues. CDR3: CSASSSRPMGSYEQYF. The CDR3 DNA reads as TGCAGTGCTAGTTCCAGCCGGCCCATGGGCTCCTACGAGCAGTACTTC.

By share, this clonotype ranks as medium-sized. Mismatch with germline at one junction end may stem from a read error. The V call is TRBV9, the J call TRBJ1-1, with D tentatively TRBD1 (5 bases). The germline V gene encodes CDR1 SGDLS and CDR2 YYNGEE. The length of the CDR3 is 15 residues. CDR3 residues: CASSVRDRGNAEAFF. CDR3 DNA sequence: TGTGCCAGCAGCGTCCGGGACCGGGGGAACGCTGAAGCTTTCTTT.

V gene TRBV6-5 combines with J gene TRBJ2-1; 8 bases line up with TRBD1. V lost 5 bases, J lost 6 bases, and 12 bases stayed unmatched. The CDR3 is 16 residues long. Germline CDR1 MNHEY, CDR2 SVGAGI. Here the CDR3 DNA reads TGTGCCAGCAGTGCTACGGACAGGGTAATGGGCAATGAGCAGTTCTTC. As protein: CASSATDRVMGNEQFF.

This clonotype was observed many times. This chain links TRBV5-1 with TRBJ1-1; D might be TRBD1 (6 bases). V was trimmed by 0 bases and J by 6 bases, leaving 21 bases between them. The CDR3 runs 17 residues. Germline V gene lookup returns CDR1 SGHRS and CDR2 YFSETQ. The CDR3 nucleotides read TGCGCCAGCAGCTTGGAGGGGGGTGGCGGGGTTTCGGCTGAAGCTTTCTTT. It encodes CASSLEGGGGVSAEAFF.

This clonotype was detected ten times or more. The chain couples TRBV6-6 to TRBJ1-1; perhaps TRBD1 as D (5 bases). CDR1 and CDR2 (germline): MNHNY, SVGAGI (reference sequence). The CDR3 covers 11 residues. The V gene lost 9 bases and the J gene lost 5 bases, with 10 bases spanning the gap. The CDR3, as DNA: TGTGCCAGTAAGTGGGGGACTGAAGCTTTCTTT. Translated: CASKWGTEAFF.

At least ten counts were recorded for this clonotype. V gene TRBV12-3 or TRBV12-4 combines with J gene TRBJ1-1, with D possibly being TRBD1 (6 bases). The CDR3 sequence is 16 residues long. Trimming removed 4 bases from V and 4 bases from J, with 19 bases in between. Here the CDR3 reads CASSWGGQWGSTEAFF. The CDR3 region has the DNA TGTGCCAGCAGTTGGGGGGGCCAGTGGGGTAGCACTGAAGCTTTCTTT.

Ten or more counts support this clonotype. The J gene is TRBJ2-7, the V gene TRBV18; 12 positions match TRBD2. The germline V gene has CDR1 KGHSH and CDR2 LQKENI. The CDR3 runs to 18 residues. J gave up 0 bases and V 6 bases, and 12 bases lay outside the gene matches. CDR3 DNA sequence: TGTGCCAGCTCTCCCGGGACTAGCGGGTTAACCTACTCCTACGAGCAGTACTTC. It codes for CASSPGTSGLTYSYEQYF.

In its sample, this clonotype was seen a few times. The chain has TRBV21-1 and TRBJ1-3. TRBV21-1 represents a pseudogene. This CDR3 is 15 amino acids long. CDR3 in DNA: TGTGCCAGCACCAAAGGACGGAACTCTGGAAACACCATATATTTT. Translated: CASTKGRNSGNTIYF.

This clonotype has ten or more counts. The chain recombines TRBV29-1 with TRBJ2-3; 8 bases line up with TRBD1. Germline assignment: CDR1 SQVTM and CDR2 ANQGSEA. This CDR3 has 14 residues. Trimming cost V 3 bases and J 3 bases; bases outside gene matches: 5. For the CDR3, the DNA is TGCAGCGTTGAGAAAGGACAGGGAACAGATACGCAGTATTTT. This translates into CSVEKGQGTDTQYF.

This clonotype appeared many times. The chain is built from TRBV5-1 and TRBJ1-1; 10 bases align to TRBD1. The length of the CDR3 is 16 residues. Germline V gives CDR1 SGHRS, CDR2 YFSETQ. V gave up 4 bases and J gave up 5 bases; unmatched junction bases: 11. CDR3 sequence (DNA): TGCGCCAGCAGCCCAGGACAGGGGGTAAGGGGGACTGAAGCTTTCTTT. It translates to CASSPGQGVRGTEAFF.

This clonotype was recorded many times. The V gene is TRBV20-1, the J gene TRBJ2-7; maybe TRBD2 (6 bases). Germline values: CDR1 DFQATT, CDR2 SNEGSKA (reference sequence). V lost 3 bases and J lost 3, with 18 bases in between. The CDR3 spans 15 residues. CDR3 in amino acids: CSASGGTEPYYEQYF. The CDR3 region has the DNA TGCAGTGCTAGCGGCGGGACCGAACCCTACTACGAGCAGTACTTC.

In this sample, this clonotype turned up many times. V is TRBV20-1 and J is TRBJ2-1; tentatively, D is TRBD1 (5 bases). The CDR3 consists of 15 residues. The germline V gene encodes CDR1 DFQATT and CDR2 SNEGSKA (reference sequence). Trimming stripped 2 bases from V and 0 bases from J, with 11 bases between. In DNA form, the CDR3 reads TGCAGTGCTAGAAAACTTGACAGCTCCTACAATGAGCAGTTCTTC. Translation: CSARKLDSSYNEQFF.

Ten or more counts support this clonotype. The chain carries TRBV20-1 and TRBJ2-3, with TRBD1 identical over 9 bases. This CDR3 region has 17 residues. Germline CDR1 is DFQATT and CDR2 is SNEGSKA (reference sequence). V was clipped by 0 bases and J by 5 bases; unmatched bases: 12. In nucleotides, the CDR3 is TGCAGTGCTAGAGATCTAAGCCCCTGGACAGGGGTAGATACGCAGTATTTT. Translation gives CSARDLSPWTGVDTQYF.

This clonotype was recorded at least ten times. The chain has TRBV30 and TRBJ1-1; no reliable D call. This CDR3 has 12 amino acids. In germline, CDR1 is GTSNPN, CDR2 SVGIG (reference sequence). The germline V and J ends were trimmed by 1 base and 0 bases, with 3 bases remaining between them. CDR3 amino acids: CAWSGVNTEAFF. CDR3 nucleotide sequence: TGTGCCTGGAGTGGTGTGAACACTGAAGCTTTCTTT.

This clonotype has ten or more counts. In DNA form, the CDR3 reads TGTGCCAGCATTTCGACAGGGCTTTATGGCTACACCTTC. Translated, it gives CASISTGLYGYTF. The genes are TRBV6-6 and TRBJ1-2; TRBD1 aligns across 7 bases. This CDR3 is built from 13 residues. Germline V gene sequence: CDR1 MNHNY, CDR2 SVGAGI (reference sequence). Trimming removed 7 bases from V and 5 bases from J; junction bases left unmatched: 7.

This clonotype was seen many times. The rearrangement joins TRBV12-3 or TRBV12-4 to TRBJ2-1; TRBD1 matches at 9 bases. The J segment lost 4 bases and the V segment lost 5 bases, leaving 6 bases of the junction unmatched. This CDR3 region has 15 residues. The CDR3 loop is CASSRRTGDYNEQFF. In nucleotides, the CDR3 is TGTGCCAGCAGTCGAAGGACAGGGGATTACAATGAGCAGTTCTTC.

This clonotype was seen many times. J is TRBJ2-3 and V is TRBV12-3 or TRBV12-4, with TRBD2 matching over 10 bases. Trimming cost V 6 bases and J 2 bases; bases outside gene matches: 5. CDR3 size: 15 residues. The CDR3 reads CASSRSGGATDTQYF. The CDR3 DNA follows: TGTGCCAGCAGCCGCAGCGGGGGGGCCACAGATACGCAGTATTTT.